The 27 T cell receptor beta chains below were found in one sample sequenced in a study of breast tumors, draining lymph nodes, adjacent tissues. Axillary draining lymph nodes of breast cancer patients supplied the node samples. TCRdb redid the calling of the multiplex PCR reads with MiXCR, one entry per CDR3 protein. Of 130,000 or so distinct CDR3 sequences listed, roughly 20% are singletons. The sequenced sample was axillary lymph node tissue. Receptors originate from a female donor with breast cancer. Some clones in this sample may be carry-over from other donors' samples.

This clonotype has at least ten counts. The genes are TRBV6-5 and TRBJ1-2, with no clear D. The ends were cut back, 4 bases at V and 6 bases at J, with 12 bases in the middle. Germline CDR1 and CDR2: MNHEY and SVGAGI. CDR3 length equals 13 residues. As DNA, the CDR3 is TGTGCCAGCAGTTCCCGGGCGGGTCATGGCTACACCTTC. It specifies CASSSRAGHGYTF.

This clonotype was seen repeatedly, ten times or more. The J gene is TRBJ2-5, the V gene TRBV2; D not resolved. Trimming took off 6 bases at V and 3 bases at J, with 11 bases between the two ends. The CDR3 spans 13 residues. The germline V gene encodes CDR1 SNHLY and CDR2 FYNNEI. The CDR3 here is CASRTGFEETQYF. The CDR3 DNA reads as TGTGCCAGCAGGACCGGGTTTGAAGAGACCCAGTACTTC.

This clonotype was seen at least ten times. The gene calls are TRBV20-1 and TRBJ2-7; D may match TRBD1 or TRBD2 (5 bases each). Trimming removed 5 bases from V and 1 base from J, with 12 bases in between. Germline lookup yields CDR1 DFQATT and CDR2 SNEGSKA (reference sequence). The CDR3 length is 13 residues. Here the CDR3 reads CSASGTVSYEQYF. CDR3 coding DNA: TGCAGTGCTTCCGGGACGGTTTCCTACGAGCAGTACTTC.

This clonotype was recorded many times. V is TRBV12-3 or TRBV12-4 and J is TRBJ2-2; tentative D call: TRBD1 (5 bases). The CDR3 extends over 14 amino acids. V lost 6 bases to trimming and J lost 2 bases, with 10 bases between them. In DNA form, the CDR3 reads TGTGCCAGCAGACACGACAGAAACACCGGGGAGCTGTTTTTT. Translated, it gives CASRHDRNTGELFF.

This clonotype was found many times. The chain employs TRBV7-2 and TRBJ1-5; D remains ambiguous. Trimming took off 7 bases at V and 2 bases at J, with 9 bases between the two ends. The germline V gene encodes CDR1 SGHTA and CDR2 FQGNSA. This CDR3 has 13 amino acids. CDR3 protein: CASTPGGNQPQHF. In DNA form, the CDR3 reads TGTGCCAGCACCCCCGGGGGCAATCAGCCCCAGCATTTT.

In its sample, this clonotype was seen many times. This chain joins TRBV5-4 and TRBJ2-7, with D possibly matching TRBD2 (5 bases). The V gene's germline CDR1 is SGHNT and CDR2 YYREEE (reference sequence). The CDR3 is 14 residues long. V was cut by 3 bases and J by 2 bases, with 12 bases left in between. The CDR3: CASSYGRTAYEQYF. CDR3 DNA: TGTGCCAGCAGCTATGGCAGGACTGCCTACGAGCAGTACTTC.

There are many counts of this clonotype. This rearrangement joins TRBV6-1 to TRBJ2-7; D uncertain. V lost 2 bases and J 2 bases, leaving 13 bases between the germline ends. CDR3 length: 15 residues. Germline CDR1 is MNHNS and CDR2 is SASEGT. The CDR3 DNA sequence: TGTGCCAGCAGTGAAAGGTGGCAGGCACCCTACGAGCAGTACTTC. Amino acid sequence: CASSERWQAPYEQYF.

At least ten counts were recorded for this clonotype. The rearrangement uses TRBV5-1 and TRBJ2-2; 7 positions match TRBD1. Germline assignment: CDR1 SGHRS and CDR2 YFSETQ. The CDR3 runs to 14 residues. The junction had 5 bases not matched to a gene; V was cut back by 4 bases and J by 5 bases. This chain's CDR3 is CASSPGQRTGELFF. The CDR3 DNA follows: TGCGCCAGCAGCCCGGGACAGAGGACCGGGGAGCTGTTTTTT.

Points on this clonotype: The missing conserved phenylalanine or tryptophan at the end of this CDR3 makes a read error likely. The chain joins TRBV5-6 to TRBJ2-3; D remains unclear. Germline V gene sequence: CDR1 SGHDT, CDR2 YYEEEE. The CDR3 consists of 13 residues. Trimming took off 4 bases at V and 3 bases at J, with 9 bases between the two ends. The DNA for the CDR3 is TGTGCCAGCAGCAGGGCCCTTACAGATACGCAGTATCTT. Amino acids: CASSRALTDTQYL.

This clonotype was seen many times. The CDR3 reads CASSGPIRGNTGELFF. In DNA form, the CDR3 reads TGTGCCAGCAGTGGACCGATTCGGGGAAACACCGGGGAGCTGTTTTTT. The V call is TRBV6-1, the J call TRBJ2-2; D is perhaps TRBD2 (5 bases). V was pared by 4 bases and J by 2 bases, with 14 bases between. CDR1 and CDR2 from the germline V gene are MNHNS and SASEGT. This CDR3 region has 16 residues.

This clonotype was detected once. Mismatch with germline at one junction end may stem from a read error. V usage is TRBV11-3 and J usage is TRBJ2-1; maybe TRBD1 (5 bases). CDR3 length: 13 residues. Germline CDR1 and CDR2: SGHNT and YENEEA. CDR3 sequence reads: CTSSLAGYNEQFF. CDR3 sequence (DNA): TGTACCAGCAGCTTAGCAGGGTACAATGAGCAGTTCTTC. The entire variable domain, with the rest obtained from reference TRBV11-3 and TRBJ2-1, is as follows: EAGVVQSPRYKIIEKKQPVAFWCNPISGHNTLYWYLQNLGQGPELLIRYENEEAVDDSQLPKDRFSAERLKGVDSTLKIQPAELGDSAVYLCTSSLAGYNEQFFGPGTRLTVL.

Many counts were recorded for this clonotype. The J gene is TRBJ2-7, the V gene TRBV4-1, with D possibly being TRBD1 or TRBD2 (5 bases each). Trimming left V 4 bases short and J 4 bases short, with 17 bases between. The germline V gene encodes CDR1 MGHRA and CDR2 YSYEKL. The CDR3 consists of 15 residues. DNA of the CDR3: TGCGCCAGCAGCCGGGTAGAGGGGCCCCAGTACGAGCAGTACTTC. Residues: CASSRVEGPQYEQYF.

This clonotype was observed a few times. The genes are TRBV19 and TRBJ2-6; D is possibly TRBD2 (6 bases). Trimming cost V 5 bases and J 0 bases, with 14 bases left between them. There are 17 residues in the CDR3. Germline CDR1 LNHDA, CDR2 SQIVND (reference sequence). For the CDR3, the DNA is TGTGCCAGTAGTTCCGGGATGGGACTCTCTGGGGCCAACGTCCTGACTTTC. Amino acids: CASSSGMGLSGANVLTF.

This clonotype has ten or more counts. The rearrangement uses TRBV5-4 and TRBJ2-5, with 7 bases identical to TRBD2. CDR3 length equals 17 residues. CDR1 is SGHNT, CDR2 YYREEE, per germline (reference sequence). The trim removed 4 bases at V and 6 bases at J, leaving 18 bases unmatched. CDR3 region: CASSPEGGSMRSQTQYF. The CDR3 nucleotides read TGTGCCAGCAGCCCAGAGGGCGGGAGTATGAGGAGCCAGACCCAGTACTTC.

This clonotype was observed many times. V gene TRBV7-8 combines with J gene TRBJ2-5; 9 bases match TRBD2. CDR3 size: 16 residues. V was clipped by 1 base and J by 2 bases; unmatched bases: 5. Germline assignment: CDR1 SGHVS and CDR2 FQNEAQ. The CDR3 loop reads CASSLGGGGNQETQYF. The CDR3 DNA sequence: TGTGCCAGCAGCTTAGGCGGGGGGGGAAATCAAGAGACCCAGTACTTC.

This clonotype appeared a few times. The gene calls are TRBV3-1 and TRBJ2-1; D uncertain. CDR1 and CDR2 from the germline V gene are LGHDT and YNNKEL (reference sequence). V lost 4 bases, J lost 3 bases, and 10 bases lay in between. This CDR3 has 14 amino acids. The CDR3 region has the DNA TGTGCCAGCAGCCCCGAAGGAATCTACAATGAGCAGTTCTTC. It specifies CASSPEGIYNEQFF.

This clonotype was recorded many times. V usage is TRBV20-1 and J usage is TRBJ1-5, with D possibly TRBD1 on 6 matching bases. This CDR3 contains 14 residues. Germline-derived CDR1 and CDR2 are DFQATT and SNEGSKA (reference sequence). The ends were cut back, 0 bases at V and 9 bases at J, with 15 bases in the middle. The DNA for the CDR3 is TGCAGTGCTAGAGATTCAGGGGCCGGCGGGCCCCAGCATTTT. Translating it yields CSARDSGAGGPQHF.

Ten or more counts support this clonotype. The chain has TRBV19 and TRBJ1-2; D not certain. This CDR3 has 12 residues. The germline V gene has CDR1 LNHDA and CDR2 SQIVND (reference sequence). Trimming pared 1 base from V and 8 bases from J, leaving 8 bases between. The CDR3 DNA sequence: TGTGCCAGTAGTATAGGGCTCAGCGGCTACACCTTC. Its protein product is CASSIGLSGYTF.

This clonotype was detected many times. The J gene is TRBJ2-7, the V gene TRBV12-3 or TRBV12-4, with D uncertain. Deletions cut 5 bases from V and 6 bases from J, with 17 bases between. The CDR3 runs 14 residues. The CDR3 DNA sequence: TGTGCCAGCAGTCTCGGGTCTAGGGTGGGCGAGCAGTACTTC. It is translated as CASSLGSRVGEQYF.

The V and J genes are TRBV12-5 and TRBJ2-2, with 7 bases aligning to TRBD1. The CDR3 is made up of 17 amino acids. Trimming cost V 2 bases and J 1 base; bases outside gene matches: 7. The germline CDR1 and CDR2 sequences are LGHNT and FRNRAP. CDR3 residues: CASGLRLRDRNTGELFF. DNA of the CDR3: TGTGCTAGTGGTTTGCGATTACGGGACAGGAACACCGGGGAGCTGTTTTTT.

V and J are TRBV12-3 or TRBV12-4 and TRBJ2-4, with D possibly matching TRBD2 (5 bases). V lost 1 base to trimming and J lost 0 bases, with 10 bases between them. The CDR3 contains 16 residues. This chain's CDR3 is CASSLVASLAKNIQYF. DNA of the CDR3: TGTGCCAGCAGTTTAGTGGCTAGCTTAGCCAAAAACATTCAGTACTTC.

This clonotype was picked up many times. CDR3 bases: TGCGCCAGCAGTGAGTCGAGGGCAGGGGGCCAAGATACGCAGTATTTT. This encodes CASSESRAGGQDTQYF. The V call is TRBV10-1, the J call TRBJ2-3; 8 nucleotides line up with TRBD1. Germline V gene data show CDR1 as WNHNN and CDR2 as SYGVQD (reference sequence). Germline trimming cut 0 bases from V and 5 bases from J; bases unmatched to any gene: 7. The CDR3 spans 16 residues.

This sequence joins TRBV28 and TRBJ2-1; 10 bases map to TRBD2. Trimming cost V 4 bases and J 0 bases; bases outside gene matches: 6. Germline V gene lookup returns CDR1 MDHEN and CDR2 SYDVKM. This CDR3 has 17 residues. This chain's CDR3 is CASSSPSGGSSYNEQFF. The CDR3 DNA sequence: TGTGCCAGCAGTTCGCCTAGCGGGGGCAGCTCCTACAATGAGCAGTTCTTC.

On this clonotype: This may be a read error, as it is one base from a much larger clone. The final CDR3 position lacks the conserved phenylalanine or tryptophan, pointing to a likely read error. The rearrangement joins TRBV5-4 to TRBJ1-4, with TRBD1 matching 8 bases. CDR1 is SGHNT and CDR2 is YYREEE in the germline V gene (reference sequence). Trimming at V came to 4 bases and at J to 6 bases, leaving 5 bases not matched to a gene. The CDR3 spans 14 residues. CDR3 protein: CASSRGTGHEKLFS. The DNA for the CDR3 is TGTGCCAGCAGCAGAGGGACAGGCCATGAAAAACTGTTTTCT.

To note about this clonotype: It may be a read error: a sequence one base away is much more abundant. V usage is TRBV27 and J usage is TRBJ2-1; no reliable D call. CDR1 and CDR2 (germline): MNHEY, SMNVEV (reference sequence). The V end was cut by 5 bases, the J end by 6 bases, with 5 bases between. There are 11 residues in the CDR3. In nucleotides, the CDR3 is TGTGCCAGCAGTCGATGCAATGAGCAGTTCTTC. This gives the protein CASSRCNEQFF.

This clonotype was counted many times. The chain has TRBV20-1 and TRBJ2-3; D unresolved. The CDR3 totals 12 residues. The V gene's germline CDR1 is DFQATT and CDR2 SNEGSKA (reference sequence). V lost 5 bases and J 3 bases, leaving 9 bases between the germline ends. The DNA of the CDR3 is TGCAGTGCTGGCCTCCTTACAGATACGCAGTATTTT. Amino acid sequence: CSAGLLTDTQYF.

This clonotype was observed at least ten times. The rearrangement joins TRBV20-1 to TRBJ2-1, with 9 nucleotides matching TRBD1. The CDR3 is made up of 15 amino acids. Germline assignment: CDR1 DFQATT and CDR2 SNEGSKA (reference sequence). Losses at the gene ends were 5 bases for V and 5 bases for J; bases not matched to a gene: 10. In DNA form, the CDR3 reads TGCAGTGCTTCCCACAGGGGGCGCGGGGACAATGAGCAGTTCTTC. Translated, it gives CSASHRGRGDNEQFF.